The T cell receptor (beta chain) described here comes from a study of T-cell reconstitution after alpha-beta-depleted transplantation in children. This clonotype was found many times. Unique molecular identifiers were incorporated during preparation of the TCRbeta library. TCRdb reprocessed the PCR reads with MiXCR, giving one entry per CDR3 protein. This sample has 600,000 to 700,000 distinct CDR3 sequences; around 17% occur once, and the top ten carry 0.8% to 1.1%. CDR3 size: 12 residues. Germline V CDR1 and CDR2: LNHNV, YYDKDF (reference sequence). The ends were cut back, 3 bases at V and 7 bases at J, with 9 bases in the middle.

This receptor was identified in a human donor who donated a stem cell graft to a child with acute myeloid leukemia. Sequencing was performed on PBMCs from the stem cell graft donor, taken from the stem cell graft. The chain links TRBV15 to TRBJ1-1; D is unresolved. The CDR3 DNA is TGTGCCACCAGCAGCGTCGGAGTTGAAGCTTTCTTT. Translation gives CATSSVGVEAFF.